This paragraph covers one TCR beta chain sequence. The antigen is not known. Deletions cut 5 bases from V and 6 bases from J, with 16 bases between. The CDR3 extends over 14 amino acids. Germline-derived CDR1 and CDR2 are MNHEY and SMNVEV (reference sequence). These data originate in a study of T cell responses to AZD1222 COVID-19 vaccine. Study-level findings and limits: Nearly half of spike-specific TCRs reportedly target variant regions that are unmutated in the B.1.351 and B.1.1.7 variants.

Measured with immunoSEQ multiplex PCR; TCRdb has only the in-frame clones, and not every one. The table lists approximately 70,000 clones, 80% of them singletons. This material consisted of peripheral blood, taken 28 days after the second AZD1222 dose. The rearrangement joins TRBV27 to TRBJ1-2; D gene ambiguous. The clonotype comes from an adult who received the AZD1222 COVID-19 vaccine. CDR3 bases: TGTGCCAGCAGTCCATCTAGCCTGTGGGATGGCTACACCTTC. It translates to CASSPSSLWDGYTF.